Listed here are 29 T cell receptor beta chains from one sample, sequenced in a study of blood T cell repertoires in COVID-19. Clones were read by immunoSEQ multiplex PCR, and TCRdb kept only the in-frame ones, dropping some. Altogether over 200,000 clones are present, less than 85% being singletons, with the ten largest covering less than 2%. The specimen was PBMCs or T cells enriched from blood (not recorded which). All receptors derive from a man in his sixties who had recovered from COVID-19.

V and J are TRBV24-1 and TRBJ2-3; 7 nucleotides agree with TRBD2. The CDR3 is made up of 14 amino acids. Germline trimming cut 6 bases from V and 0 bases from J; bases unmatched to any gene: 2. The germline V gene encodes CDR1 KGHDR and CDR2 SFDVKD. This CDR3 is CATSRGGSTDTQYF. The CDR3 region has the DNA TGTGCCACCAGTCGCGGGGGAAGCACAGATACGCAGTATTTT.

The rearrangement links TRBV5-6 to TRBJ2-2, with 8 bases lining up with TRBD2. J was trimmed by 5 bases and V by 0 bases; bases with no gene match: 6. CDR3 length: 16 amino acids. Germline V gives CDR1 SGHDT, CDR2 YYEEEE. Here the CDR3 DNA reads TGTGCCAGCAGCTTGGTCGGGGGGGCGAGGACCGGGGAGCTGTTTTTT. This codes for CASSLVGGARTGELFF.

The chain uses TRBV6-5 and TRBJ1-3; D may be TRBD1 (5 bases). Germline CDR1 reads MNHEY; CDR2 reads SVGAGI. The V end lost 3 bases, the J end lost 2 bases, and 14 bases lay between the germline ends. The CDR3 is 16 amino acids. Written as DNA, the CDR3 is TGTGCCAGCAGTTATCAGTACGGGGGTCCTGGAAACACCATATATTTT. Translation gives CASSYQYGGPGNTIYF.

Remarks on this clone: Distinct nucleotide sequences in the sample also encode this CDR3. The chain recombines TRBV5-1 with TRBJ2-3; 8 bases agree with TRBD1. Trimming took 2 bases from V and 1 from J; bases not matched to a gene: 6. In germline, CDR1 is SGHRS, CDR2 YFSETQ. The CDR3 has 16 residues. The CDR3 region has the DNA TGCGCCAGCAGCTTAGCCGGGACAGGAGGCACAGATACGCAGTATTTT. Amino acid sequence: CASSLAGTGGTDTQYF.

The chain is built from TRBV11-3 and TRBJ1-5; 7 bases map to TRBD1. This CDR3 is 14 amino acids long. Losses at the gene ends were 7 bases for V and 4 bases for J; bases not matched to a gene: 7. Germline V gene lookup returns CDR1 SGHNT and CDR2 YENEEA. Here the CDR3 DNA reads TGTGCCAGCACAACCGGGACAGAGAATCAGCCCCAGCATTTT. This encodes CASTTGTENQPQHF.

The V and J genes are TRBV3-1 (or the pseudogene TRBV3-2) and TRBJ1-5; 8 bases align to TRBD1. Germline CDR1 reads LGHDT; CDR2 reads YNNKEL (reference sequence). J gave up 4 bases and V 4 bases, and 3 bases lay outside the gene matches. CDR3 size: 14 residues. The CDR3 loop is CASSPDRVNQPQHF. The CDR3 bases are TGTGCCAGCAGCCCGGACAGGGTTAATCAGCCCCAGCATTTT.

This sequence joins TRBV7-2 and TRBJ2-3; D is perhaps TRBD2 (5 bases). The V end was cut by 1 base, the J end by 6 bases, with 8 bases between. The length of the CDR3 is 13 residues. CDR1 and CDR2 (germline): SGHTA, FQGNSA. DNA for the CDR3: TGTGCCAGCAGCTTAGATCCGGGGGATACGCAGTATTTT. It yields the protein CASSLDPGDTQYF.

This chain uses TRBV19 with TRBJ1-2; 8 bases map to TRBD1. V trimming: 6 bases; J trimming: 6 bases; junction bases outside the gene matches: 6. The CDR3 runs 13 residues. From germline, CDR1 is LNHDA and CDR2 SQIVND (reference sequence). CDR3: CASSPTGVDGYTF. CDR3 DNA: TGTGCCAGTAGCCCGACAGGGGTCGATGGCTACACCTTC. Supplemented by reference TRBV19 and TRBJ1-2, the full variable domain reads DGGITQSPKYLFRKEGQNVTLSCEQNLNHDAMYWYRQDPGQGLRLIYYSQIVNDFQKGDIAEGYSVSREKKESFPLTVTSAQKNPTAFYLCASSPTGVDGYTFGSGTRLTVV.

The chain employs TRBV5-1 and TRBJ1-4; the match to TRBD1 covers 8 bases. V lost 4 bases to trimming and J lost 5 bases; unmatched junction nucleotides: 13. The germline V gene has CDR1 SGHRS and CDR2 YFSETQ. The CDR3 runs 17 residues. The CDR3 DNA reads TGCGCCAGCAGCGTGGGAGCCGGACAGGGCTTGAATGAAAAACTGTTTTTT. Translation: CASSVGAGQGLNEKLFF.

This clone occurred once. The rearrangement uses TRBV7-6 and TRBJ1-3; D call uncertain. The ends were cut back, 0 bases at V and 0 bases at J, with 9 bases in the middle. CDR1 is SGHVS, CDR2 FNYEAQ, per germline. CDR3 length equals 16 residues. CDR3 nucleotides: TGTGCCAGCAGCTTAGCCGCCGGTTTCTCTGGAAACACCATATATTTT. Translated, it gives CASSLAAGFSGNTIYF.

The V call is TRBV7-9, the J call TRBJ1-5; D is perhaps TRBD1 (5 bases). Between the trimmed V and J ends, which lost 4 bases and 0 bases, there was a span of 7 bases. Germline V gives CDR1 SEHNR, CDR2 FQNEAQ (reference sequence). This CDR3 contains 14 residues. The CDR3 DNA follows: TGTGCCAGCAGCTATCAGGGTAGCAATCAGCCCCAGCATTTT. As protein: CASSYQGSNQPQHF. The variable domain in full, with the rest retrieved from reference TRBV7-9 and TRBJ1-5, is DTGVSQNPRHKITKRGQNVTFRCDPISEHNRLYWYRQTLGQGPEFLTYFQNEAQLEKSRLLSDRFSAERPKGSFSTLEIQRTEQGDSAMYLCASSYQGSNQPQHFGDGTRLSIL.

In regard to this clone: The sample contains more than one DNA sequence encoding this CDR3. The chain joins TRBV7-9 to TRBJ2-7; 9 bases map to TRBD1. In germline, CDR1 is SEHNR, CDR2 FQNEAQ (reference sequence). V dropped 1 base and J dropped 5; count of bases not matched to a gene: 3. This CDR3 is built from 14 residues. The CDR3 DNA reads as TGTGCCAGCAGCTTAGGACAGGGGGTTGACGAGCAGTACTTC. Encoded protein: CASSLGQGVDEQYF.

V and J are TRBV25-1 and TRBJ1-2; the D gene is possibly TRBD1 (5 bases). There are 13 residues in the CDR3. Germline V gene lookup returns CDR1 MGHDK and CDR2 SYGVNS. V lost 4 bases and J 8 bases, leaving 14 bases between the germline ends. CDR3 amino acids: CASSGQGGLGYTF. The DNA of the CDR3 is TGTGCCAGCAGTGGTCAGGGTGGGTTGGGCTACACCTTC.

This clone was counted once. The gene calls are TRBV5-6 and TRBJ1-5; 7 positions match TRBD1. V dropped 6 bases and J dropped 5; count of bases not matched to a gene: 8. Looked up from germline, CDR1 is SGHDT and CDR2 is YYEEEE. CDR3 size: 14 residues. The CDR3 region has the DNA TGTGCCAGCACCTCGCTAGGGGGCGATCAGCCCCAGCATTTT. It encodes CASTSLGGDQPQHF.

V usage is TRBV5-8 and J usage is TRBJ1-1, with D unresolved. CDR1 is SGHTS, CDR2 YDEGEE, per germline. Trimming pared 1 base from V and 1 base from J, leaving 11 bases between. This CDR3 is 15 amino acids long. In DNA, the CDR3 is TGTGCCAGCAGCTTGAGTGGGCATCAGAACACTGAAGCTTTCTTT. As protein: CASSLSGHQNTEAFF.

The chain is built from TRBV3-1 (or the pseudogene TRBV3-2) and TRBJ2-6, with a possible D match to TRBD1 (6 bases). Germline assignment: CDR1 LGHDT and CDR2 YNNKEL (reference sequence). CDR3 length: 16 residues. V lost 3 bases and J 2 bases, leaving 11 bases between the germline ends. In DNA form, the CDR3 reads TGTGCCAGCAGCCAGCCCAGGGACACTGGGGCCAACGTCCTGACTTTC. Its protein is CASSQPRDTGANVLTF.

V usage is TRBV7-2 and J usage is TRBJ1-2; 8 bases are shared with TRBD1. Germline values: CDR1 SGHTA, CDR2 FQGNSA. The CDR3 loop spans 12 amino acids. V shed 7 bases, J shed 7 bases, and the junction held 5 bases outside the gene matches. The CDR3 spells CASNPGGRGYTF. CDR3 bases: TGTGCCAGCAATCCAGGGGGCCGTGGCTACACCTTC.

This clone was seen a single time. V and J are TRBV18 and TRBJ2-7, with 9 bases lining up with TRBD2. Germline-derived CDR1 and CDR2 are KGHSH and LQKENI. The CDR3 spans 18 residues. J lost 0 bases, V lost 2 bases, and 11 bases had no gene match. DNA for the CDR3: TGTGCCAGCTCACCAGTGAATAGCGGGGGCCCCAGCTCCTACGAGCAGTACTTC. It translates to CASSPVNSGGPSSYEQYF.

The V call is TRBV6-4, the J call TRBJ2-3; TRBD1 is a possible D gene (5 bases). V was cut by 0 bases and J by 6 bases, with 13 bases left in between. Per the germline V gene, CDR1 is MRHNA and CDR2 is SNTAGT. This CDR3 is 15 amino acids long. CDR3 region: CASSDSGQPTDTQYF. CDR3 DNA sequence: TGTGCCAGCAGTGACTCGGGGCAGCCTACGGATACGCAGTATTTT.

On this clone: A read error may produce the germline difference seen at one junction end. V gene TRBV7-7 combines with J gene TRBJ2-2; possibly TRBD1 for D (5 bases). The CDR3 extends over 15 amino acids. Germline V gene data show CDR1 as SSHAT and CDR2 as FNYEAQ (reference sequence). CDR3 nucleotides: TGTGCTAGCAGCTTAGGAACAGGGAACACCGGGGAGCTGTTTTTT. It translates to CASSLGTGNTGELFF.

This clone was detected once. The CDR3 nucleotides are TGTGCCAGCAGCTTAGTATTGACAGGGGGTCTATTCGGAAACACCATATATTTT. Protein sequence: CASSLVLTGGLFGNTIYF. The rearrangement links TRBV7-9 to TRBJ1-3, with 9 nucleotides matching TRBD1. This CDR3 has 18 amino acids. With 1 base clipped from V and 4 bases from J, the junction kept 11 bases outside the gene matches. Germline V CDR1 and CDR2: SEHNR, FQNEAQ (reference sequence).

The gene calls are TRBV18 and TRBJ2-1, with D tentatively TRBD2 (6 bases). This CDR3 region has 15 residues. Germline V gives CDR1 KGHSH, CDR2 LQKENI. V gave up 0 bases and J gave up 6 bases, with 12 bases separating them. CDR3 DNA sequence: TGTGCCAGCTCACCACCGAGACTAGGCGGCAATGAGCAGTTCTTC. This translates into CASSPPRLGGNEQFF.

The CDR3 reads CASIFDYYTGELFF. The CDR3 DNA reads as TGTGCCAGCATCTTTGACTACTACACCGGGGAGCTGTTTTTT. This rearrangement joins TRBV7-8 to TRBJ2-2; maybe TRBD2 (5 bases). The V and J ends lost 7 bases and 3 bases respectively, with 12 bases between them. The CDR3 contains 14 residues. Germline V gene sequence: CDR1 SGHVS, CDR2 FQNEAQ. The variable domain in full, with the rest retrieved from reference TRBV7-8 and TRBJ2-2, is GAGVSQSPRYKVAKRGQDVALRCDPISGHVSLFWYQQALGQGPEFLTYFQNEAQLDKSGLPSDRFFAERPEGSVSTLKIQRTQQEDSAVYLCASIFDYYTGELFFGEGSRLTVL.

The chain recombines TRBV28 with TRBJ1-2; TRBD1 matches 8 bases. Germline V lookup: CDR1 MDHEN, CDR2 SYDVKM. This CDR3 region has 14 residues. V gave up 6 bases and J gave up 8 bases; unmatched junction bases: 11. The CDR3 sequence is CASSSEDRAGGYTF. In DNA form, the CDR3 reads TGTGCCAGCAGCTCTGAGGACAGGGCTGGCGGCTACACCTTC.

The J gene is TRBJ2-1, the V gene TRBV7-3, with D possibly being TRBD1 (6 bases). This CDR3 has 13 residues. Trimming removed 5 bases at V and 8 bases at J, with 13 bases between. CDR1 SGHTA and CDR2 FQGTGA come from the germline V gene. The CDR3 is CASSAQGSYEQFF. CDR3 in DNA: TGTGCCAGCAGCGCGCAGGGGTCGTATGAGCAGTTCTTC.

The genes are TRBV7-9 and TRBJ2-3, with 8 bases that match TRBD2. In germline, CDR1 is SEHNR, CDR2 FQNEAQ (reference sequence). The V and J ends lost 3 bases and 4 bases, in that order; junction bases with no gene match: 3. The CDR3 length is 14 residues. For the CDR3, the DNA is TGTGCCAGCAGCTTTAGCGGGGAGGCAGATACGCAGTATTTT. Protein sequence: CASSFSGEADTQYF.

In its sample, this clone was seen a few times. The V call is TRBV19, the J call TRBJ2-2, with a possible D match to TRBD1 (5 bases). This CDR3 is built from 13 residues. Trimming took 7 bases from V and 6 from J, leaving 12 bases between them. The germline gives CDR1 LNHDA, CDR2 SQIVND (reference sequence). DNA for the CDR3: TGTGCCAGTAAGGGCAGGGTGCCCGGGGAGCTGTTTTTT. The encoded protein is CASKGRVPGELFF.

V and J are TRBV7-9 and TRBJ1-2; possibly TRBD1 for D (5 bases). The CDR3 spans 16 residues. Germline V lookup: CDR1 SEHNR, CDR2 FQNEAQ (reference sequence). Between the trimmed V and J ends, which lost 3 bases and 4 bases, there was a span of 18 bases. The CDR3 loop is CASSFGGSQSFYGYTF. Here the CDR3 DNA reads TGTGCCAGCAGCTTTGGGGGGAGTCAATCGTTCTATGGCTACACCTTC.

This chain links TRBV12-3 or TRBV12-4 with TRBJ2-2; D remains unclear. Trimming pared 3 bases from V and 4 bases from J, leaving 3 bases between. There are 12 residues in the CDR3. This chain's CDR3 is CASSFGTGELFF. The CDR3 region has the DNA TGTGCCAGCAGTTTCGGCACCGGGGAGCTGTTTTTT.